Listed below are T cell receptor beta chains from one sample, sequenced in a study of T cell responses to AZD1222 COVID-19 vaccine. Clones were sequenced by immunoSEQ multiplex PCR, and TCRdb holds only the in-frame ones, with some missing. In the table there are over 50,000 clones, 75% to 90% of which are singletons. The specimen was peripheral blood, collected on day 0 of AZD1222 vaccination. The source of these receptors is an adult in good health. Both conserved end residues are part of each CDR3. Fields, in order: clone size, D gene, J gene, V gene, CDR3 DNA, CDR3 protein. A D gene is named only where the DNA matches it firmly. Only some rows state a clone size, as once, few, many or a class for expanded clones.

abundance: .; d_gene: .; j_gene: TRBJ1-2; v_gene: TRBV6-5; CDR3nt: TGTGCCAGCAGAATGGAAAAAAACTATGGCTACACCTTC; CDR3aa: CASRMEKNYGYTF
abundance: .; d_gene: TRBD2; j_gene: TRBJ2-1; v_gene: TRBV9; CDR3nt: TGTGCCAGCAGCCCGAGGACTAGCGGGTTTGGTTACAATGAGCAGTTCTTC; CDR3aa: CASSPRTSGFGYNEQFF
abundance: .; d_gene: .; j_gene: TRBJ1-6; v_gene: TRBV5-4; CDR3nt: TGTGCCAGCAGCTTGGAGGGGTCCAATTCACCCCTCCACTTT; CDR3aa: CASSLEGSNSPLHF
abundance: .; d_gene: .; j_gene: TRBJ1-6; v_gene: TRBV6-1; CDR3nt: TGTGCCAGCAGTGAGTCCTGGGTCTTGGGGGGCGATTCACCCCTCCACTTT; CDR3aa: CASSESWVLGGDSPLHF
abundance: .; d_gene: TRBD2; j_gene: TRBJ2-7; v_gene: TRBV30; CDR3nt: TGTGCCTGGAGGCCCGGGACTAGCGCCCCAGACTACGAGCAGTACTTC; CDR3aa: CAWRPGTSAPDYEQYF
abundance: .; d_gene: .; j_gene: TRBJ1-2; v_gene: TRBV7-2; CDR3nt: TGTGCCAGCAGCTTAGCTGCCACCAACTATGGCTACACCTTC; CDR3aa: CASSLAATNYGYTF
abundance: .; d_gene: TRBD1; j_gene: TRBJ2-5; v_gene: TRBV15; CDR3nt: TGTGCCACCAGCAGAGATTGGACAGGGAAGGAGACCCAGTACTTC; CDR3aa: CATSRDWTGKETQYF
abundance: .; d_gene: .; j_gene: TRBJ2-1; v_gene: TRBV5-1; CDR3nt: TGCGCCAGCAGCTTGGAGGCGCGGAGTATGTTCTTC; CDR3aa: CASSLEARSMFF
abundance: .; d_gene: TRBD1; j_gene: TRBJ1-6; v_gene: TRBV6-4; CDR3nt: TGTGCCAGCAGTGTCGGGACAGACGGGGGACCCCTCCACTTT; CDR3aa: CASSVGTDGGPLHF
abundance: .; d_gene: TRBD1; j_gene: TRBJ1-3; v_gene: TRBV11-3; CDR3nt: TGTGCCAGCAGCCCGACAGGGATCTCTGGAAACACCATATATTTT; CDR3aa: CASSPTGISGNTIYF
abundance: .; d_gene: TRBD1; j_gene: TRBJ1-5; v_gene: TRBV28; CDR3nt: TGTGCCAGCAGTTCGGACAGGTATAGCAATCAGCCCCAGCATTTT; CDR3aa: CASSSDRYSNQPQHF
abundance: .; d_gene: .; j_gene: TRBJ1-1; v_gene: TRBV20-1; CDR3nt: TGCAGTGCTGTCAGGGGAGAAGCTTTCTTT; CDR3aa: CSAVRGEAFF
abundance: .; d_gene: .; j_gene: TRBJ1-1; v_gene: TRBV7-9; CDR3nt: TGTGCCAGCAGCTTGGCAACGGACGGGAACACTGAAGCTTTCTTT; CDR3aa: CASSLATDGNTEAFF
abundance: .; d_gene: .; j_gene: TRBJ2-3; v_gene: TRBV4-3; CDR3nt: TGCGCCAGCAGCCAAGGGCTAGCGACAGATACGCAGTATTTT; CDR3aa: CASSQGLATDTQYF
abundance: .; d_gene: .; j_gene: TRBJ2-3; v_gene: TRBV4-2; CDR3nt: TGTGCCAGCAGCCAAGGGGGGAGAGGCTCCGCAGATACGCAGTATTTT; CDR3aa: CASSQGGRGSADTQYF
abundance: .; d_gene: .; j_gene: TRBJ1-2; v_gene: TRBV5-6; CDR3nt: TGTGCCAGCAGCTTGACAGGGTCGGCTTACTATGGCTACACCTTC; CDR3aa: CASSLTGSAYYGYTF
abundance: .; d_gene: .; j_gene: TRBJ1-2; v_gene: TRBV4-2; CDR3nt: TGTGCCAGCAGCCAAGACAGGGACTATGGCTACACCTTC; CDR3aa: CASSQDRDYGYTF
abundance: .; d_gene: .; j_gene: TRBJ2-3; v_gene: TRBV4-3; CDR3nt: TGCGCCAGCAGCCGTGACACTTCCAGGAATACGCAGTATTTT; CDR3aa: CASSRDTSRNTQYF
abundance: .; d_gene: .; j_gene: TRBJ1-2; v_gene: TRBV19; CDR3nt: TGTGCCAGTAGTCCCCGGGGAGGGGTCGATTATGGCTACACCTTC; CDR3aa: CASSPRGGVDYGYTF
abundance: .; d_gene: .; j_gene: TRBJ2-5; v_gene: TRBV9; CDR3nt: TGTGCCAGCAGCTTCAACGTGGATCAAGAGACCCAGTACTTC; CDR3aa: CASSFNVDQETQYF
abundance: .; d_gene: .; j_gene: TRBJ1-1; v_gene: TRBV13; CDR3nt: TGTGCCAGCAGCTTATGGGGTACACCAATGAACACTGAAGCTTTCTTT; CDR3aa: CASSLWGTPMNTEAFF
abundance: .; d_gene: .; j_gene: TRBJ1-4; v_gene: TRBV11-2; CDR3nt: TGTGCCAGCAGCTTTGGGGTCCTTAGAAGTGCAACTAATGAAAAACTGTTTTTT; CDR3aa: CASSFGVLRSATNEKLFF
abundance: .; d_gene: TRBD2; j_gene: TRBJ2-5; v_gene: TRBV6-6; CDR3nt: TGTGCCAGCAGTTACTCGGGCGGGAGCGAGACCCAGTACTTC; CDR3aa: CASSYSGGSETQYF
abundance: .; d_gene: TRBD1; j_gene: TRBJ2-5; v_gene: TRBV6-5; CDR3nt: TGTGCCAGCAGTCCCTCACAGGGGATCCAAGAGACCCAGTACTTC; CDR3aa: CASSPSQGIQETQYF
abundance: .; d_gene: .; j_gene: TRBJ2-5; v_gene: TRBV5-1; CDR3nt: TGCGCCAGCAGCTTTGGGGGCGAAGAGACCCAGTACTTC; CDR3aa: CASSFGGEETQYF
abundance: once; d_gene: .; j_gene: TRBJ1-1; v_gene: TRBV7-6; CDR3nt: TGTGCCAGCAGCTTAGGGGGGGTGAACACTGAAGCTTTCTTT; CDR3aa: CASSLGGVNTEAFF
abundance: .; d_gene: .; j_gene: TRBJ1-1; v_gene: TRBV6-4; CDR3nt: TGTGCCAGCAGCTATACCTACAGATCCCACACTGAAGCTTTCTTT; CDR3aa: CASSYTYRSHTEAFF
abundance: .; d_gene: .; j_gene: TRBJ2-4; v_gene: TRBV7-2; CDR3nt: TGTGCCAGCAGTTCTCGGACGGTAGCCAAAAACATTCAGTACTTC; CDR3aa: CASSSRTVAKNIQYF
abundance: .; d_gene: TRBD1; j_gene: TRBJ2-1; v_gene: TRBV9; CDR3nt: TGTGCCAGCAGCTTACAGACAGGGGGGAATGAGCAGTTCTTC; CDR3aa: CASSLQTGGNEQFF
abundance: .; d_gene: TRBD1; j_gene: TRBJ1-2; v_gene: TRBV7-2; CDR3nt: TGTGCCAGCAAGGTTCGGACAGGGGGCCCATATTATGGCTACACCTTC; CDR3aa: CASKVRTGGPYYGYTF
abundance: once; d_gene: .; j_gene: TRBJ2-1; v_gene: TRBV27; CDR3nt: TGTGCCAGCAGTTCCCGACTTCCACCCTCTAGGATTGATGAGCAGTTCTTC; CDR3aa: CASSSRLPPSRIDEQFF
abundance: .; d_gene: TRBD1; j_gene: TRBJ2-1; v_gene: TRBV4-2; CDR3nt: TGTGCCAGCAGCCAAGGGGACAGGGGGCACTTTAGGAATGAGCAGTTCTTC; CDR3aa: CASSQGDRGHFRNEQFF
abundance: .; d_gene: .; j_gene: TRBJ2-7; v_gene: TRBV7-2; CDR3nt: TGTGCCAGCAGCTTAGTTATTCCCGACGAGCAGTACTTC; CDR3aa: CASSLVIPDEQYF
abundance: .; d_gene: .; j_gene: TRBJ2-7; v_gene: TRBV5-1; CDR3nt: TGCGCCAGCAGCTTCGCGGGAACCTACGAGCAGTACTTC; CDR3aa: CASSFAGTYEQYF
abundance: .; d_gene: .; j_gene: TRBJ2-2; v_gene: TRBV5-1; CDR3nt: TGCGCCAGCAGCTTGGGGACAGTTAACACCGGGGAGCTGTTTTTT; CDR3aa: CASSLGTVNTGELFF
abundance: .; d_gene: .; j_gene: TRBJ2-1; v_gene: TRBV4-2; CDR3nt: TGTGCCAGCAGCCAAGGATCCCGGGGCTTCCCCTACAATGAGCAGTTCTTC; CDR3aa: CASSQGSRGFPYNEQFF
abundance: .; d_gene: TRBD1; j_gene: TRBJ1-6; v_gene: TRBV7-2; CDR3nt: TGTGCCAGCAGCCCAGGGGGACCTAATTCACCCCTCCACTTT; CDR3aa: CASSPGGPNSPLHF
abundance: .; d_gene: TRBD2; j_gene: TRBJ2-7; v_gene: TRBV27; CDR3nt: TGTGCCAGCAGTAGAAGCGGGAGGGCCGGAACGGAGCAGTACTTC; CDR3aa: CASSRSGRAGTEQYF
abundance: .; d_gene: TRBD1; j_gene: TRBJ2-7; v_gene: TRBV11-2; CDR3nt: TGTGCCAGCAGCTTGACAGGGGGCCAAAGGGACGAGCAGTACTTC; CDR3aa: CASSLTGGQRDEQYF
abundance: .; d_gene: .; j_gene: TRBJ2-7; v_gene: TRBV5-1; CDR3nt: TGCGCCAGCAGCTTGCGGGCAGGGAGTTACTACGAGCAGTACTTC; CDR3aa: CASSLRAGSYYEQYF
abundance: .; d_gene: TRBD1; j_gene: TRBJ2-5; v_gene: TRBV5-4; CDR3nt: TGTGCCAGCAGCTTGAGGACAGGGGGCGCGGAGACCCAGTACTTC; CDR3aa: CASSLRTGGAETQYF
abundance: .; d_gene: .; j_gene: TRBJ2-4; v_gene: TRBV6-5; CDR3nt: TGTGCCAGCAGTTCCCTCCGGGCCAAAAACATTCAGTACTTC; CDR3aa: CASSSLRAKNIQYF
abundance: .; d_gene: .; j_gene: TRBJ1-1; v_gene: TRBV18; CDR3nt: TGTGCCAGCTCACCGCGCTTACCGGACACTTCCACTGAAGCTTTCTTT; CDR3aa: CASSPRLPDTSTEAFF
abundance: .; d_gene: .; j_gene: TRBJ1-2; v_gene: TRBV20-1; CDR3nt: TGCAGTGCTAAGGGGTGGGGTGGCTACACCTTC; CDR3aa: CSAKGWGGYTF
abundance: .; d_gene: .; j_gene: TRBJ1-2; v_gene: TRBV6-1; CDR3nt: TGTGCCAGCAGTGAACCCGGGAGCTATGGCTACACCTTC; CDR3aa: CASSEPGSYGYTF
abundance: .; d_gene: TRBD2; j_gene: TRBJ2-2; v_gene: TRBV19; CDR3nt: TGTGCCAGTAGCGACCCCGGGACTAGATACACCGGGGAGCTGTTTTTT; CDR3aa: CASSDPGTRYTGELFF
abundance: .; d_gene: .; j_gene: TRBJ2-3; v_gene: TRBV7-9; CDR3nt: TGTGCCAGCAGCTTTAGCACAGATACGCAGTATTTT; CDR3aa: CASSFSTDTQYF
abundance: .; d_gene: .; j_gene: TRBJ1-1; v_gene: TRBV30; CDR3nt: TGTGCCTGGGGCAGGGACACTGAAGCTTTCTTT; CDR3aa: CAWGRDTEAFF
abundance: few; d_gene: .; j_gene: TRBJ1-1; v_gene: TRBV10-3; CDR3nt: TGTGCCATCAGTGGAGATTCAAGGGGGAAAACTGAAGCTTTCTTT; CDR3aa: CAISGDSRGKTEAFF
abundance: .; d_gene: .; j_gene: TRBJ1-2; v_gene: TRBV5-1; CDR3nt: TGCGCCAGCAGCTTGGCCCAATCGGGGTTATATGGCTACACCTTC; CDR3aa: CASSLAQSGLYGYTF
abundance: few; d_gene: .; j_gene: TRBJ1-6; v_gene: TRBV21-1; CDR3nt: TGTGCCAGCCCAGACAAGGGTGTCCTGCGTAATTCACCCCTCCACTTT; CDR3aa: CASPDKGVLRNSPLHF
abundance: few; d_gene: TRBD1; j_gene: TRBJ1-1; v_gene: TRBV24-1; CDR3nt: TGTGCCACCAGTGGGACAGGGGACACTGAAGCTTTCTTT; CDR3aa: CATSGTGDTEAFF
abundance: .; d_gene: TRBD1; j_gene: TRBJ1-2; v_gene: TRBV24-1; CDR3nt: TGTGCCACCAGTGATGGACAGGGGGTTGATGGCTACACCTTC; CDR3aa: CATSDGQGVDGYTF
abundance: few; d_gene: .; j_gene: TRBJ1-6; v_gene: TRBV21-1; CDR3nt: TGTGCCAGCAGCACTTATCCGGGACACCATCTTTCCCCCTATAATTCACCCCTCCACTTT; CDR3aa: CASSTYPGHHLSPYNSPLHF